The 26 T cell receptor beta chains reported below all come from one sample, sequenced in a study of shared clonotypes between healthy human individuals. Repertoires were generated with immunoSEQ multiplex PCR, while TCRdb's copy carries only in-frame clones and drops some. This sample carries about 2.4 million clones, approximately 94% of them seen once, and the ten largest clones take about 0.38%. The sample taken for sequencing was naive CD4+ T cells from PBMCs. As to subset: CD45RA+ positively selected. The source of these receptors is a man between 18 and 29 years old in good health. Some clones in this sample may be carry-over from other donors' samples.

This clone has a single count. The CDR3 region has the DNA TGTGCCAGCAGTTCGGCGGGACAGGGAGATGAAAAACTGTTTTTT. This translates into CASSSAGQGDEKLFF. The chain combines TRBV28 with TRBJ1-4; TRBD1 matches at 9 bases. With 4 bases clipped from V and 6 bases from J, the junction kept 6 bases outside the gene matches. CDR1 MDHEN and CDR2 SYDVKM come from the germline V gene. The CDR3 is 15 amino acids.

This clone showed up just a few times. The same CDR3 arises from other DNA sequences in this sample as well. The chain uses TRBV5-1 and TRBJ1-1; D might be TRBD1 (6 bases). The germline V and J ends were trimmed by 2 bases and 0 bases, with 8 bases remaining between them. The CDR3 spans 14 residues. Germline CDR1 is SGHRS and CDR2 is YFSETQ. Written as DNA, the CDR3 is TGCGCCAGCAGCTTACAGGGTGTGAACACTGAAGCTTTCTTT. This sequence encodes CASSLQGVNTEAFF.

This chain uses TRBV5-1 with TRBJ1-6; D is unclear. The V gene's germline CDR1 is SGHRS and CDR2 YFSETQ. The CDR3 consists of 15 residues. V was trimmed by 1 base and J by 7 bases, leaving 12 bases between them. The CDR3 loop is CASSLLVVGNSPLHF. In DNA, the CDR3 is TGCGCCAGCAGCTTGCTAGTCGTGGGGAATTCACCCCTCCACTTT.

The CDR3 loop reads CASSSTAEAFF. CDR3 DNA: TGTGCCAGCAGTTCGACAGCTGAAGCTTTCTTT. V gene TRBV6-1 combines with J gene TRBJ1-1, with a weak D call TRBD1 (5 bases). Germline CDR1 is MNHNS and CDR2 is SASEGT. The V and J ends lost 5 bases and 6 bases respectively, with 7 bases between them. The CDR3 runs 11 residues.

CDR3 loop: CASSLVIGAEQYF. The CDR3 nucleotides read TGTGCCAGCAGCTTAGTGATAGGTGCCGAGCAGTACTTC. The V call is TRBV11-3, the J call TRBJ2-5; no clear D gene. Matching the DNA end better, TRBJ2-7 makes the J call doubtful. CDR1 SGHNT and CDR2 YENEEA come from the germline V gene. The CDR3 has 13 residues.

The chain links TRBV7-2 to TRBJ2-1; TRBD1 is a possible D gene (8 bases). Germline V gene lookup returns CDR1 SGHTA and CDR2 FQGNSA. V lost 0 bases to trimming and J lost 4 bases, with 22 bases between them. This CDR3 comprises 19 residues. The CDR3 is CASSLASITGGGPYNEQFF. The CDR3 DNA is TGTGCCAGCAGCTTAGCTAGCATAACAGGGGGGGGACCTTACAATGAGCAGTTCTTC.

V is TRBV27 and J is TRBJ2-5, with 11 nucleotides matching TRBD2. V lost 8 bases, J lost 5 bases, and 10 bases stayed unmatched. Germline values: CDR1 MNHEY, CDR2 SMNVEV (reference sequence). The CDR3 sequence is 15 residues long. CDR3 bases: TGTGCCAGCGCCATAGCGGGAGGGCCTCTCGAGACCCAGTACTTC. It specifies CASAIAGGPLETQYF.

CDR3 residues: CASSLWTSGRATDTQYF. The CDR3 DNA sequence: TGTGCCAGCAGTTTATGGACTAGCGGGAGGGCCACAGATACGCAGTATTTT. The V gene is TRBV28, the J gene TRBJ2-3; 14 nucleotides align to TRBD2. After removal of 0 bases from V and 2 bases from J, the junction contained 1 base not matched to a gene. Germline V gene lookup returns CDR1 MDHEN and CDR2 SYDVKM. This CDR3 has 17 amino acids. Complete variable domain (other parts from reference TRBV28 and TRBJ2-3): DVKVTQSSRYLVKRTGEKVFLECVQDMDHENMFWYRQDPGLGLRLIYFSYDVKMKEKGDIPEGYSVSREKKERFSLILESASTNQTSMYLCASSLWTSGRATDTQYFGPGTRLTVL.

The rearrangement uses TRBV7-9 and TRBJ1-1; D is uncertain. V was pared by 4 bases and J by 4 bases, with 7 bases between. There are 12 residues in the CDR3. Looked up from germline, CDR1 is SEHNR and CDR2 is FQNEAQ (reference sequence). CDR3 residues: CASSSTPTEAFF. CDR3 nucleotides: TGTGCCAGCAGCTCCACGCCCACTGAAGCTTTCTTT.

About this clone itself: A much bigger clone sits one base away, suggesting this may be a read error. The rearrangement uses TRBV11-1 and TRBJ2-5; D not certain. Trimming stripped 5 bases from V and 1 base from J, with 2 bases between. The CDR3 has 11 amino acids. The germline gives CDR1 SGHAT, CDR2 FQDESV (reference sequence). CDR3 DNA sequence: TGTGCCAGCAGCCTCCAAGAGACCCAGTACTTC. This codes for CASSLQETQYF.

V is TRBV9 and J is TRBJ1-1; no reliable D call. V lost 5 bases to trimming and J lost 4 bases, with 15 bases between them. This CDR3 has 14 amino acids. Germline assignment: CDR1 SGDLS and CDR2 YYNGEE. CDR3 sequence: CASSRTASGTEAFF. CDR3 bases: TGTGCCAGCAGTCGAACAGCCTCTGGCACTGAAGCTTTCTTT.

This CDR3 is CAISKTGPGYEQYF. The DNA of the CDR3 is TGTGCCATCAGTAAGACAGGTCCGGGCTACGAGCAGTACTTC. The rearrangement uses TRBV10-3 and TRBJ2-7; D possibly corresponds to TRBD1 (6 bases). V dropped 5 bases and J dropped 3 bases, with 14 bases sitting between them. From germline, CDR1 is ENHRY and CDR2 SYGVKD. The CDR3 spans 14 residues.

The chain employs TRBV4-1 and TRBJ1-2; 7 bases align to TRBD1. This CDR3 has 14 residues. V lost 8 bases to trimming and J lost 5 bases; unmatched junction nucleotides: 11. The germline gives CDR1 MGHRA, CDR2 YSYEKL. The CDR3 here is CASSRDRSTYGYTF. The CDR3 nucleotides read TGCGCCAGCTCCCGGGACAGAAGTACATATGGCTACACCTTC.

The V call is TRBV9, the J call TRBJ1-1, with unresolved D. The germline CDR1 and CDR2 sequences are SGDLS and YYNGEE. This CDR3 spans 14 amino acids. Trimming removed 0 bases from V and 3 bases from J, with 9 bases in between. The CDR3 DNA reads TGTGCCAGCAGCGTAGGGCTAACAGACACTGAAGCTTTCTTT. This encodes CASSVGLTDTEAFF. The full variable domain, in which reference TRBV9 and TRBJ1-1 provide the parts outside the CDR3, is DSGVTQTPKHLITATGQRVTLRCSPRSGDLSVYWYQQSLDQGLQFLIQYYNGEERAKGNILERFSAQQFPDLHSELNLSSLELGDSALYFCASSVGLTDTEAFFGQGTRLTVV.

This rearrangement joins TRBV7-3 to TRBJ2-1; no clear D. Germline CDR1 is SGHTA and CDR2 is FQGTGA. The CDR3 has 15 residues. V shed 5 bases and J shed 1 base, with 12 bases lying between them. The DNA of the CDR3 is TGTGCCAGCAGCCAAATGGGTCCGTCCTACAATGAGCAGTTCTTC. It yields the protein CASSQMGPSYNEQFF.

The table lists this clone with a count of one. The sample carries other DNA sequences with the same CDR3. DNA for the CDR3: TGTGCCAGTAGTATCGGGTATAGCAATCAGCCCCAGCATTTT. Protein sequence: CASSIGYSNQPQHF. This chain connects TRBV19 to TRBJ1-5; D remains ambiguous. The CDR3 contains 14 residues. The germline V and J ends were trimmed by 3 bases and 0 bases, with 6 bases remaining between them. Germline loops: CDR1 LNHDA, CDR2 SQIVND (reference sequence).

The chain employs TRBV5-1 and TRBJ1-1, with D hard to call. CDR1 and CDR2 (germline): SGHRS, YFSETQ. The length of the CDR3 is 15 residues. V was trimmed by 1 base and J by 0 bases, leaving 10 bases between them. For the CDR3, the DNA is TGCGCCAGCAGCTTGACCACCGGGATGAACACTGAAGCTTTCTTT. It codes for CASSLTTGMNTEAFF.

V and J are TRBV28 and TRBJ2-5; D ambiguous. The CDR3 consists of 16 residues. The germline CDR1 and CDR2 sequences are MDHEN and SYDVKM. V was clipped by 5 bases and J by 1 base, with 17 bases between them. The CDR3: CASSPLGEGLQETQYF. The CDR3 DNA is TGTGCCAGCAGTCCCTTAGGAGAAGGGCTCCAAGAGACCCAGTACTTC.

This chain uses TRBV5-1 with TRBJ2-1, with a possible D match to TRBD1 (6 bases). Germline lookup yields CDR1 SGHRS and CDR2 YFSETQ. This CDR3 contains 12 residues. Trimming shortened V by 0 bases and J by 9 bases, and 7 bases separated the two germline ends. CDR3 bases: TGCGCCAGCAGCTTGGGGGGGCTTGAGCAGTTCTTC. Amino acids: CASSLGGLEQFF.

The V call is TRBV21-1, the J call TRBJ2-7; the table's D call of TRBD1 was not tested on the DNA. TRBV21-1 is flagged as a pseudogene. The length of the CDR3 is 12 residues. CDR3 protein: CASSKGDREQYF. CDR3 nucleotides: TGTGCCAGCAGCAAAGGCGACAGAGAACAGTACTTC.

The V and J genes are TRBV7-9 and TRBJ1-5, with 8 bases fitting TRBD1. The germline gives CDR1 SEHNR, CDR2 FQNEAQ (reference sequence). V lost 5 bases, J lost 3 bases, and 6 bases stayed unmatched. The CDR3 runs 15 residues. CDR3 region: CASSQGTGNNQPQHF. In DNA, the CDR3 is TGTGCCAGCAGCCAGGGGACAGGCAACAATCAGCCCCAGCATTTT.

V is TRBV4-2 and J is TRBJ2-3; maybe TRBD2 (6 bases). The CDR3 has 17 residues. V lost 0 bases and J lost 2, with 15 bases in between. Germline V gene data show CDR1 as LGHNA and CDR2 as YNFKEQ. CDR3 coding DNA: TGTGCCAGCAGCCAAGATGGTACGGGAGCGGCCACAGATACGCAGTATTTT. It yields the protein CASSQDGTGAATDTQYF.

This clone appeared once. The V gene is TRBV2, the J gene TRBJ1-5; weak D call: TRBD1 (5 bases). The CDR3 consists of 14 residues. Germline V gives CDR1 SNHLY, CDR2 FYNNEI. The V end was cut by 6 bases, the J end by 3 bases, with 12 bases between. CDR3: CASRGRNVNQPQHF. The CDR3, as DNA: TGTGCCAGCAGGGGGCGAAATGTCAATCAGCCCCAGCATTTT.

The chain links TRBV25-1 to TRBJ2-5; D is undetermined. The CDR3 is made up of 10 amino acids. V gave up 2 bases and J gave up 10 bases, with 5 bases separating them. Germline V CDR1 and CDR2: MGHDK, SYGVNS. For the CDR3, the DNA is TGTGCCAGCAGTGAACGGGTCCAGTACTTC. Its protein is CASSERVQYF. Complete variable domain (other parts from reference TRBV25-1 and TRBJ2-5): EADIYQTPRYLVIGTGKKITLECSQTMGHDKMYWYQQDPGMELHLIHYSYGVNSTEKGDLSSESTVSRIRTEHFPLTLESARPSHTSQYLCASSERVQYFGPGTRLLVL.

The chain combines TRBV28 with TRBJ1-4, with unresolved D. The CDR3 extends over 15 amino acids. Germline CDR1 is MDHEN and CDR2 is SYDVKM. Trimming shortened V by 7 bases and J by 0 bases, and 12 bases separated the two germline ends. In nucleotides, the CDR3 is TGTGCCAGCAACCAACACAGTGCAACTAATGAAAAACTGTTTTTT. Translated, it gives CASNQHSATNEKLFF.

The rearrangement links TRBV18 to TRBJ1-1; D not resolved. Trimming removed 0 bases from V and 2 bases from J, with 13 bases in between. The CDR3 covers 16 residues. Looked up from germline, CDR1 is KGHSH and CDR2 is LQKENI. CDR3 region: CASSPPIGIRNTEAFF. As DNA, the CDR3 is TGTGCCAGCTCACCACCGATTGGGATAAGAAACACTGAAGCTTTCTTT.